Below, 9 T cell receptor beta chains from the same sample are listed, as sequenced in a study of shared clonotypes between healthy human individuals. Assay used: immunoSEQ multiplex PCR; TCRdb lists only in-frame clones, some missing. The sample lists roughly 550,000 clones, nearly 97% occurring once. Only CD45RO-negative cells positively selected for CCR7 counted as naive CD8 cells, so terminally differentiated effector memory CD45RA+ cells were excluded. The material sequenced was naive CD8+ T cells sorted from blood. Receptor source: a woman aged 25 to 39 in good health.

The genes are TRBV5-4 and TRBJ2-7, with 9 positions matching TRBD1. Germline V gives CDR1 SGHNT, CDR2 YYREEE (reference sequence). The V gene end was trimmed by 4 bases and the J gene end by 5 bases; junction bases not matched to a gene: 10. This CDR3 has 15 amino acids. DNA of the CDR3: TGTGCCAGCAGCAGCTCCGGGACAGGGTCTCACGAGCAGTACTTC. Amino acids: CASSSSGTGSHEQYF.

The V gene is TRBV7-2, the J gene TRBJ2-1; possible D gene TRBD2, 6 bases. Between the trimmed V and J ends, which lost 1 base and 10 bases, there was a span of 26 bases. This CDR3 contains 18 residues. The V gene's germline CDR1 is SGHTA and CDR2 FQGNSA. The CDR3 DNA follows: TGTGCCAGCAGCTTAGTGGTAGGGCAGCGGGTTGGTCTTGGGGAGCAGTTCTTC. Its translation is CASSLVVGQRVGLGEQFF. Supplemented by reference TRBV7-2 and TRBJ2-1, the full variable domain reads GAGVSQSPSNKVTEKGKDVELRCDPISGHTALYWYRQSLGQGLEFLIYFQGNSAPDKSGLPSDRFSAERTGGSVSTLTIQRTQQEDSAVYLCASSLVVGQRVGLGEQFFGPGTRLTVL.

CDR3 DNA sequence: TGTGCCAGTAGTGAGGGTTCGTTGGCAAGGGCTTTCTTT. It encodes CASSEGSLARAFF. The chain uses TRBV19 and TRBJ1-1, with no clear D. Looked up from germline, CDR1 is LNHDA and CDR2 is SQIVND (reference sequence). This CDR3 has 13 amino acids. Trimming took 5 bases from V and 11 from J, leaving 18 bases between them.

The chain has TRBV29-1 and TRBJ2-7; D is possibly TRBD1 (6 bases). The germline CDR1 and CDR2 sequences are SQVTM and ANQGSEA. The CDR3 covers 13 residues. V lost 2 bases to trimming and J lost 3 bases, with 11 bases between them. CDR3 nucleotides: TGCAGCGTTGAATTAGGCAGGGGCTACGAGCAGTACTTC. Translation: CSVELGRGYEQYF.

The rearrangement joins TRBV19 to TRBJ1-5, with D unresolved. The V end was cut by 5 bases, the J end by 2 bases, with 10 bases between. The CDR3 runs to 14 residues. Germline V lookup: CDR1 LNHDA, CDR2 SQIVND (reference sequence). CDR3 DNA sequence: TGTGCCAGTAGTCCGGGGATGGGCAATCAGCCCCAGCATTTT. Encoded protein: CASSPGMGNQPQHF.

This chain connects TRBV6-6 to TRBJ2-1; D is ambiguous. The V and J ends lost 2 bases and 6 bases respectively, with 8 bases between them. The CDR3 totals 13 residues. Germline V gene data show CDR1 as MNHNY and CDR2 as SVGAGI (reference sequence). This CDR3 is CASSYPYSNEQFF. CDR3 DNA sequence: TGTGCCAGCAGTTACCCCTACAGCAATGAGCAGTTCTTC.

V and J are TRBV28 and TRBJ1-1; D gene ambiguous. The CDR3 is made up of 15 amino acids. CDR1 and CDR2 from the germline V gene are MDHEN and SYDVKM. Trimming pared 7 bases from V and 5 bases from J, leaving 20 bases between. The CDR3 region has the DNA TGTGCCAGCACCCTACGATCAGACTCGTTGACTGAAGCTTTCTTT. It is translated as CASTLRSDSLTEAFF.

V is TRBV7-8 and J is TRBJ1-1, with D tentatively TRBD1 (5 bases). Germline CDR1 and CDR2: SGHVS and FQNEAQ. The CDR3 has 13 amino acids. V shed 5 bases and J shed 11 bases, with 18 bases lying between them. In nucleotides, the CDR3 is TGTGCCAGCAGCCAGCCGGGACTTCCGGGGGCTTTCTTT. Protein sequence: CASSQPGLPGAFF.

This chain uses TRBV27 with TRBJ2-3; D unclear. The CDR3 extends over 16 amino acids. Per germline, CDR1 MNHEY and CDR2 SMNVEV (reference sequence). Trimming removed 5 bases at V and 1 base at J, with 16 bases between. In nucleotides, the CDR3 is TGTGCCAGCAGTCCAACCACGCGCGGAGGCACAGATACGCAGTATTTT. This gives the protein CASSPTTRGGTDTQYF.